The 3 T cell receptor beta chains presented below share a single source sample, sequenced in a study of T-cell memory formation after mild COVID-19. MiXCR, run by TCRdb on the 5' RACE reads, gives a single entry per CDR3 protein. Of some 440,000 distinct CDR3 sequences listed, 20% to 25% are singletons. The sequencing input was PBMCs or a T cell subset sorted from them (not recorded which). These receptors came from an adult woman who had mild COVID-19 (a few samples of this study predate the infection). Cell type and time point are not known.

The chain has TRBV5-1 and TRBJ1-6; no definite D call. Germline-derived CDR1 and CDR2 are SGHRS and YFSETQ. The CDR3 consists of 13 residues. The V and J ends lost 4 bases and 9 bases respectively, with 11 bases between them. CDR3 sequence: CASSTDWSSPLHF. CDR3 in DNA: TGCGCCAGCAGCACGGACTGGTCTTCACCCCTCCACTTT.

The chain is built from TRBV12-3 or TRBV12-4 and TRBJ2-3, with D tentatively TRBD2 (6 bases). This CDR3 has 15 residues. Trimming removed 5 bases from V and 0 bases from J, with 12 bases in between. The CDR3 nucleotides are TGTGCCAGCAGTACCGGGACTTCAAGCACAGATACGCAGTATTTT. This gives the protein CASSTGTSSTDTQYF.

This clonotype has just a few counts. Written as DNA, the CDR3 is TGTGCCAGCAGCTTCCCCGGGACAGCCATCGAGACCCAGTACTTC. Translation gives CASSFPGTAIETQYF. V gene TRBV5-5 combines with J gene TRBJ2-5, with 7 nucleotides matching TRBD1. CDR3 size: 15 residues. Germline CDR1 reads SGHKS; CDR2 reads YYEKEE (reference sequence). J lost 5 bases, V lost 2 bases, and 9 bases had no gene match.